Each of the 24 T cell receptor beta chains below was sequenced from the same sample in a study of T-cell memory formation after mild COVID-19. TCRdb fed the 5' RACE reads into MiXCR, producing one record per CDR3 protein. The data contain hundreds of thousands of distinct CDR3 sequences, roughly 18% of them singletons. Sample: PBMCs or a T cell subset sorted from them (not recorded which). The receptors were sampled from an adult woman who had mild COVID-19 (a few samples of this study predate the infection). Cell type and time point are not known.

The V and J genes are TRBV7-8 and TRBJ1-5; D is unclear. Germline-derived CDR1 and CDR2 are SGHVS and FQNEAQ. The ends were cut back, 1 base at V and 2 bases at J, with 9 bases in the middle. This CDR3 has 15 amino acids. CDR3 DNA sequence: TGTGCCAGCAGCTTAGATGGGTTAGGCAATCAGCCCCAGCATTTT. The encoded protein is CASSLDGLGNQPQHF.

The genes are TRBV25-1 and TRBJ2-3; D gene uncertain. V lost 6 bases and J lost 1, with 8 bases in between. The CDR3 consists of 13 residues. Germline lookup yields CDR1 MGHDK and CDR2 SYGVNS. CDR3 bases: TGTGCCAGCAGGTGGCACCGCACAGATACGCAGTATTTT. Translating it yields CASRWHRTDTQYF.

The chain is built from TRBV29-1 and TRBJ1-4; D not certain. The germline CDR1 and CDR2 sequences are SQVTM and ANQGSEA. This CDR3 spans 14 amino acids. The ends were cut back, 4 bases at V and 3 bases at J, with 12 bases in the middle. CDR3 sequence: CSVGYLGSNEKLFF. CDR3 in DNA: TGCAGCGTTGGGTACCTGGGCTCTAATGAAAAACTGTTTTTT.

This clonotype was observed a handful of times. The chain joins TRBV5-6 to TRBJ2-3, with 7 bases that match TRBD2. J lost 4 bases, V lost 1 base, and 3 bases had no gene match. This CDR3 spans 14 amino acids. Germline V CDR1 and CDR2: SGHDT, YYEEEE. This CDR3 is CASSLRGRADTQYF. CDR3 nucleotide sequence: TGTGCCAGCAGCTTGAGAGGGAGGGCAGATACGCAGTATTTT.

This clonotype came up a few times. V is TRBV6-1 and J is TRBJ2-3, with 7 bases lining up with TRBD2. V lost 5 bases to trimming and J lost 5 bases; unmatched junction nucleotides: 7. This CDR3 contains 14 residues. The V gene's germline CDR1 is MNHNS and CDR2 SASEGT. As DNA, the CDR3 is TGTGCCAGCAGTTTTCAGCGGGGAGAAGATACGCAGTATTTT. It codes for CASSFQRGEDTQYF.

In DNA form, the CDR3 reads TGCGCCAGCAGCCACAGCGGGGGGGGAGATACGCAGTATTTT. Protein product: CASSHSGGGDTQYF. This chain uses TRBV5-1 with TRBJ2-3; 10 nucleotides line up with TRBD2. This CDR3 has 14 residues. Germline trimming cut 4 bases from V and 5 bases from J; bases unmatched to any gene: 4. Germline loops: CDR1 SGHRS, CDR2 YFSETQ.

The chain uses TRBV7-9 and TRBJ2-3; D gene unclear. V lost 5 bases and J 7 bases, leaving 13 bases between the germline ends. This CDR3 is 13 amino acids long. Germline values: CDR1 SEHNR, CDR2 FQNEAQ (reference sequence). The CDR3 coding sequence is TGTGCCAGCAGCCCCCCTCCCTCCCATACGCAGTATTTT. This codes for CASSPPPSHTQYF.

In this sample, this clonotype turned up many times. The V gene is TRBV6-4, the J gene TRBJ1-2, with D hard to call. V gave up 3 bases and J gave up 5 bases, with 13 bases separating them. The CDR3 is made up of 14 amino acids. CDR1 is MRHNA, CDR2 SNTAGT, per germline. The CDR3 loop is CASSEGQEGYGYTF. The DNA of the CDR3 is TGTGCCAGCAGTGAAGGGCAGGAAGGATATGGCTACACCTTC.

This clonotype was observed a handful of times. The chain recombines TRBV18 with TRBJ1-1; 8 positions match TRBD1. With V trimmed by 5 bases and J by 1 base, 9 bases remained unmatched. Germline assignment: CDR1 KGHSH and CDR2 LQKENI. The CDR3 length is 16 residues. The CDR3 protein is CASSTQGARRNTEAFF. The CDR3, as DNA: TGTGCCAGCTCAACCCAGGGGGCGCGTAGGAACACTGAAGCTTTCTTT.

This clonotype was seen at least ten times. The V gene is TRBV27, the J gene TRBJ2-1; 11 bases map to TRBD2. The CDR3 loop spans 15 amino acids. The germline V gene encodes CDR1 MNHEY and CDR2 SMNVEV (reference sequence). The ends lost 6 bases at V and 4 bases at J; junction bases unmatched: 5. The CDR3 reads CASRPGLAAYNEQFF. Written as DNA, the CDR3 is TGTGCCAGCAGACCGGGACTAGCGGCATACAATGAGCAGTTCTTC.

This clonotype was observed many times. V gene TRBV27 combines with J gene TRBJ1-1; D gene uncertain. V gave up 5 bases and J gave up 1 base, with 8 bases separating them. This CDR3 is 13 amino acids long. CDR1 and CDR2 from the germline V gene are MNHEY and SMNVEV (reference sequence). The CDR3 DNA reads as TGTGCCAGCAGTCCCCTGCGGAACACTGAAGCTTTCTTT. Translated, it gives CASSPLRNTEAFF.

This chain joins TRBV3-1 and TRBJ1-1, with TRBD1 matching 7 bases. V lost 1 base and J lost 5; bases outside the gene matches: 4. This CDR3 contains 14 residues. Germline assignment: CDR1 LGHDT and CDR2 YNNKEL (reference sequence). CDR3 protein: CASSQAAGGTEAFF. The CDR3 DNA sequence: TGTGCCAGCAGCCAAGCCGCAGGGGGAACTGAAGCTTTCTTT.

This clonotype was observed many times. Mismatch with germline at one junction end may stem from a read error. This chain links TRBV12-3 or TRBV12-4 with TRBJ1-1; D remains unclear. The CDR3 totals 12 residues. The CDR3 coding sequence is TGCGCCAGCAGCTTGCGGGGAGCTGAAGCTTTCTTT. Translation gives CASSLRGAEAFF.

The V call is TRBV30, the J call TRBJ2-7; 13 bases agree with TRBD2. Germline V gives CDR1 GTSNPN, CDR2 SVGIG (reference sequence). Trimming at V came to 0 bases and at J to 4 bases, leaving 3 bases not matched to a gene. The CDR3 has 15 residues. CDR3 nucleotide sequence: TGTGCCTGGAGTGTCTGGACTAGCGGGAGTTACGAGCAGTACTTC. Protein product: CAWSVWTSGSYEQYF.

The chain combines TRBV5-1 with TRBJ2-7, with 14 nucleotides matching TRBD2. Germline values: CDR1 SGHRS, CDR2 YFSETQ. V was pared by 2 bases and J by 6 bases, with 10 bases of the junction left unmatched. This CDR3 is built from 17 residues. CDR3 nucleotide sequence: TGCGCCAGCAGCTTCGCCGGGACTAGCGGGGGACCTGGCGAGCAGTACTTC. As protein: CASSFAGTSGGPGEQYF. Full variable domain (remainder filled in from reference TRBV5-1 and TRBJ2-7): KAGVTQTPRYLIKTRGQQVTLSCSPISGHRSVSWYQQTPGQGLQFLFEYFSETQRNKGNFPGRFSGRQFSNSRSEMNVSTLELGDSALYLCASSFAGTSGGPGEQYFGPGTRLTVT.

The CDR3 DNA follows: TGCAGCGTTGAAGCCCTCGGGGAACCGACGAATTTAAACTATGGCTACACCTTC. Amino acids: CSVEALGEPTNLNYGYTF. The rearrangement links TRBV29-1 to TRBJ1-2; no clear D gene. The CDR3 length is 18 residues. The ends were cut back, 1 base at V and 2 bases at J, with 23 bases in the middle. Germline V lookup: CDR1 SQVTM, CDR2 ANQGSEA.

V gene TRBV5-1 combines with J gene TRBJ1-1; maybe TRBD1 (5 bases). With 5 bases removed from V and 5 bases from J, the gap between germline ends came to 16 bases. The CDR3 runs 14 residues. Germline CDR1 is SGHRS and CDR2 is YFSETQ. Written as DNA, the CDR3 is TGCGCCAGCAGGTCGAATCAGGGAGGAACTGAAGCTTTCTTT. Its protein is CASRSNQGGTEAFF.

The chain is built from TRBV7-3 and TRBJ2-1, with D maybe TRBD2 (5 bases). Germline CDR1 reads SGHTA; CDR2 reads FQGTGA. The CDR3 loop spans 16 amino acids. Between the trimmed V and J ends, which lost 1 base and 2 bases, there was a span of 12 bases. The CDR3 loop reads CASSLMAGFTYNEQFF. The CDR3 DNA sequence: TGTGCCAGCAGCTTAATGGCGGGCTTCACCTACAATGAGCAGTTCTTC.

This clonotype was seen a few times. The chain employs TRBV7-2 and TRBJ2-5; no reliable D call. The CDR3 is 16 amino acids. V shed 0 bases and J shed 4 bases, with 15 bases lying between them. Germline V gene sequence: CDR1 SGHTA, CDR2 FQGNSA. As DNA, the CDR3 is TGTGCCAGCAGCTTAGCAAGGGCTGTATCATCAGAGACCCAGTACTTC. Translated, it gives CASSLARAVSSETQYF.

V and J are TRBV5-1 and TRBJ1-1; a possible D gene is TRBD1 (6 bases). Trimming removed 2 bases at V and 4 bases at J, with 15 bases between. The CDR3 contains 15 residues. CDR1 is SGHRS, CDR2 YFSETQ, per germline. Written as DNA, the CDR3 is TGCGCCAGCAGCTTACCAGGGGACAAGGGCACTGAAGCTTTCTTT. It translates to CASSLPGDKGTEAFF. Variable domain in full (rest from reference TRBV5-1 and TRBJ1-1): KAGVTQTPRYLIKTRGQQVTLSCSPISGHRSVSWYQQTPGQGLQFLFEYFSETQRNKGNFPGRFSGRQFSNSRSEMNVSTLELGDSALYLCASSLPGDKGTEAFFGQGTRLTVV.

This chain uses TRBV12-3 or TRBV12-4 with TRBJ1-1; the match to TRBD1 covers 7 bases. V gave up 6 bases and J gave up 0 bases; unmatched junction bases: 7. The CDR3 runs to 15 residues. The CDR3 region is CASRRGQTMNTEAFF. For the CDR3, the DNA is TGTGCCAGCAGGCGGGGACAGACCATGAACACTGAAGCTTTCTTT.

In this sample, this clonotype turned up a few times. The chain recombines TRBV24-1 with TRBJ2-3, with TRBD1 matching over 7 bases. Trimming removed 1 base from V and 3 bases from J; junction bases left unmatched: 3. The CDR3 totals 15 residues. Germline V lookup: CDR1 KGHDR, CDR2 SFDVKD. CDR3 sequence reads: CATSDLLQGTDTQYF. CDR3 DNA sequence: TGTGCCACCAGTGATTTACTACAGGGGACAGATACGCAGTATTTT.

The chain is built from TRBV10-3 and TRBJ1-1, with no clear D. V lost 0 bases and J 8 bases, leaving 10 bases between the germline ends. Germline CDR1 reads ENHRY; CDR2 reads SYGVKD. The CDR3 is made up of 13 amino acids. CDR3 residues: CAISESLNREAFF. The CDR3 DNA reads as TGTGCCATCAGTGAGTCGTTGAACCGAGAAGCTTTCTTT.

The chain links TRBV6-1 to TRBJ2-3, with D perhaps TRBD2 (6 bases). Germline V gene data show CDR1 as MNHNS and CDR2 as SASEGT. V gave up 6 bases and J gave up 2 bases, with 18 bases separating them. The CDR3 extends over 16 amino acids. CDR3 amino acids: CASRGEVGAVTDTQYF. CDR3 coding DNA: TGTGCCAGCAGGGGGGAGGTAGGAGCGGTCACAGATACGCAGTATTTT.